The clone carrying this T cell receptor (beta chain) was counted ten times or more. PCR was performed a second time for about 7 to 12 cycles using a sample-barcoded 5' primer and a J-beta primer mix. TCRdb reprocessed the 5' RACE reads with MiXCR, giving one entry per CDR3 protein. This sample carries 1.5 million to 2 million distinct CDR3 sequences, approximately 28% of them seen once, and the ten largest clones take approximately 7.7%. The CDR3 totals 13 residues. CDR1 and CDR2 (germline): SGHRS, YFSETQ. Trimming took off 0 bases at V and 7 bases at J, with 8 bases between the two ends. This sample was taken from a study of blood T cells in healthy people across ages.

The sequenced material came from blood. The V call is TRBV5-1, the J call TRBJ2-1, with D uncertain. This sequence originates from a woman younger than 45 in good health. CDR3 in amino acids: CASSLVVGNEQFF. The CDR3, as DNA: TGCGCCAGCAGCTTGGTTGTAGGTAATGAGCAGTTCTTC.